Detailed here is one T cell receptor beta chain. No cognate antigen has been identified for it. Qualities for individual bases were not recorded, and no much larger clone is one base off. The sample is drawn from a study of T cell changes during pregnancy in multiple sclerosis (dated by TCRdb to the late 2010s). Broadly, across the study: The study looked at changes in the T cell repertoire across pregnancy in women with multiple sclerosis.

The library came from the immunoSEQ multiplex PCR assay. Here the immuneACCESS table is served through TCRdb, limited to in-frame sequences with V and J called. Missing clones are a known gap in these copies; in checked studies unresolved V genes cover under half, and the rest lacks a known reason. The sample yields about 120,000 clones; approximately 93% were counted once. Roughly 5.7% of the sample goes to the ten largest clones. This specimen was peripheral blood, taken before pregnancy. This TCR came from a female donor with multiple sclerosis, enrolled in a pregnancy study.

The sequenced DNA is TGCGCCAGCAGCTTGGGGGGGGGATCTGGGGCCAACGTCCTGACTTTC. Translated, it reads CASSLGGGSGANVLTF. Recombination connected TRBV5-1 to TRBJ2-6; 7 central nucleotides agree with TRBD2. Via the germline V gene, CDR1 is SGHRS and CDR2 YFSETQ. Taken from cysteine to phenylalanine, the CDR3 has 16 residues. Only the CDR3 portion is preserved as DNA: 48 bases, with reading frame beginning at the first base. The germline V and J ends show losses of 0 bases and 1 base respectively, and no gene match explains 1 base of the junction.